This TCR beta chain was obtained from a study of control samples from healthy donors and cancer patients. Germline V gene lookup returns CDR1 GTSNPN and CDR2 SVGIG (reference sequence). There are 17 residues in the CDR3. V was cut by 4 bases and J by 0 bases, with 21 bases left in between. TCRdb's copy holds only in-frame clones and misses some; the assay was immunoSEQ multiplex PCR. The repertoire holds roughly 100,000 clones, with around nine tenths as singletons. What was sequenced was blood. The TCR comes from a man aged 30-40 years in good health. J is TRBJ1-1 and V is TRBV30; unclear D gene. CDR3 in DNA: TGTGCCTGGAAGAGGCGAACAGAGTTAGGAATGAACACTGAAGCTTTCTTT. Residues: CAWKRRTELGMNTEAFF. Looking up the rest from reference TRBV30 and TRBJ1-1 gives the full variable domain: SQTIHQWPATLVQPVGSPLSLECTVEGTSNPNLYWYRQAAGRGLQLLFYSVGIGQISSEVPQNLSASRPQDRQFILSSKKLLLSDSGFYLCAWKRRTELGMNTEAFFGQGTRLTVV.